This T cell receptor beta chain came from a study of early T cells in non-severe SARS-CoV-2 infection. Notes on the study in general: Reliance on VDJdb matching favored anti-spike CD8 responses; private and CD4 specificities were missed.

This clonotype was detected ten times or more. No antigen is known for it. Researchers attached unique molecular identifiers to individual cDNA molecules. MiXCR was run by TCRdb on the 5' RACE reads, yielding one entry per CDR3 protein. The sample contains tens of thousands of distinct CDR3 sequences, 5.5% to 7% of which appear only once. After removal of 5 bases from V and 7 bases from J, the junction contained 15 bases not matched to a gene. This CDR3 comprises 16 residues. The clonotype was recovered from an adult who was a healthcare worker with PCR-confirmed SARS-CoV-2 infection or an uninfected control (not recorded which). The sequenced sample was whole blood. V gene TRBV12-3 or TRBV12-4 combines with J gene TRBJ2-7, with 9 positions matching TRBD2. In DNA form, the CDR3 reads TGTGCCAGCAGTGCCGGCCATAGCGGGAGAGTTGGGGAGCAGTACTTC. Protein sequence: CASSAGHSGRVGEQYF.